A single T cell receptor beta chain is shown here with its context. The donors, nominally healthy at sampling, likely had unrecorded immune exposures. These data come from a study of cytomegalovirus exposure and HLA in healthy donors. The primer mix had 60 Vbeta and 13 Jbeta primers. Profiled with immunoSEQ multiplex PCR; TCRdb holds only in-frame clones, not every one. This table holds roughly 160,000 clones, roughly four fifths found once. The source of this sequence is a female donor in good health and CMV-seronegative. Sequencing input: PBMCs.

CDR3 nucleotides: TGTGCCAGCAGCTTGGCACTAGCGGGCTACGAGCAGTACTTC. Residues: CASSLALAGYEQYF. V is TRBV5-4 and J is TRBJ2-7; 9 bases fit TRBD2. The V gene end was trimmed by 0 bases and the J gene end by 3 bases; junction bases not matched to a gene: 1. This CDR3 comprises 14 residues. Germline values: CDR1 SGHNT, CDR2 YYREEE (reference sequence).